Listed below are T cell receptor beta chains from one sample, sequenced in a study of technical replicates of blood from a handful of donors. TCRdb's copy holds only in-frame clones and misses some; the assay was immunoSEQ multiplex PCR. The sample consists of some 79,000 clones, about 91% of them appearing once. What was sequenced was T cells isolated from PBMCs. These receptors were obtained from a human donor in good health. Some clones in this sample may be carry-over from other donors' samples. CDR3s include the opening cysteine and the closing phenylalanine or tryptophan. The order of the fields is D gene, J gene, V gene, clone size, CDR3 protein, CDR3 DNA. The D gene is left open where the match is weak. Clone size is shown for a subset of rows, as once, few, many or a class of expanded clone.

>.|TRBJ2-7|TRBV5-1|.
CASSNFWPQGYEQYF
TGCGCCAGCAGCAACTTCTGGCCCCAGGGCTACGAGCAGTACTTC
>.|TRBJ2-7|TRBV16|.
CASSHRGSYEQYF
TGTGCCAGCAGCCATCGGGGCTCCTACGAGCAGTACTTC
>.|TRBJ1-6|TRBV7-3|.
CASSYGGLVSPLHF
TGTGCCAGCAGCTACGGGGGGTTGGTTTCACCCCTCCACTTT
>TRBD2|TRBJ2-1|TRBV5-1|.
CASSRTSGSSYNEQFF
TGCGCCAGCAGTCGGACTAGCGGGAGCTCCTACAATGAGCAGTTCTTC
>.|TRBJ2-7|TRBV11-2|once
CASSLYSSEQYF
TGTGCCAGCAGCTTGTACAGCTCAGAGCAGTACTTC
>.|TRBJ1-5|TRBV28|once
CASSLTGGDQPQHF
TGTGCCAGCAGTTTAACTGGGGGCGATCAGCCCCAGCATTTT
>TRBD1|TRBJ1-4|TRBV7-9|few
CASSLGTGFEKLFF
TGTGCCAGCAGCTTAGGGACAGGGTTTGAAAAACTGTTTTTT
>TRBD2|TRBJ2-7|TRBV27|.
CASRRLGLAGPEQYF
TGTGCCAGCAGGAGGCTTGGACTAGCGGGTCCCGAGCAGTACTTC
>.|TRBJ2-5|TRBV5-6|.
CASSSEGDFLETQYF
TGTGCCAGCAGCTCTGAAGGGGACTTCCTTGAGACCCAGTACTTC
>.|TRBJ2-7|TRBV19|.
CASSQFSSYEQYF
TGTGCCAGTTCACAGTTTTCAAGCTACGAGCAGTACTTC
>.|TRBJ1-2|TRBV21-1|.
CARGDGYTF
TGTGCTCGGGGGGATGGCTACACCTTC
>TRBD2|TRBJ2-2|TRBV15|.
CATSRTLAGGLGSNTGELFF
TGTGCCACCAGCAGAACCCTAGCGGGAGGGCTGGGTTCGAACACCGGGGAGCTGTTTTTT
>TRBD1|TRBJ1-2|TRBV25-1|.
CASSERGQGDGYTF
TGTGCCAGCAGTGAACGAGGACAGGGGGATGGCTACACCTTC
>TRBD2|TRBJ2-7|TRBV11-2|.
CASSQTSGAYEQYF
TGTGCCAGCAGCCAGACTAGCGGGGCCTACGAGCAGTACTTC
>.|TRBJ1-2|TRBV7-9|.
CASSLLDSDGYTF
TGTGCCAGCAGCTTATTGGACAGCGATGGCTACACCTTC
>TRBD1|TRBJ2-7|TRBV18|.
CASSPKDRPYEQYF
TGTGCCAGCTCACCGAAGGACAGGCCCTACGAGCAGTACTTC
>.|TRBJ2-1|TRBV9|.
CASSDSTEQFF
TGTGCCAGCAGCGATAGCACTGAGCAGTTCTTC
>.|TRBJ2-3|TRBV6-6|.
CASSYRQFSTDTQYF
TGTGCCAGCAGTTATAGACAGTTTAGCACAGATACGCAGTATTTT
>.|TRBJ2-7|TRBV9|.
CASSVALGLSYEQYF
TGTGCCAGCAGCGTAGCCCTAGGACTCTCCTACGAGCAGTACTTC
>TRBD1|TRBJ2-2|TRBV11-3|.
CASSSYRGNTGELFF
TGTGCCAGCAGCTCATACAGGGGAAACACCGGGGAGCTGTTTTTT
>.|TRBJ2-7|TRBV28|.
CASSLGRGGSYEQYF
TGTGCCAGCAGTCTGGGGAGGGGGGGCTCCTACGAGCAGTACTTC
>.|TRBJ1-5|TRBV5-1|.
CASSLEGEGQHF
TGCGCCAGCAGCTTGGAGGGGGAGGGCCAGCATTTT